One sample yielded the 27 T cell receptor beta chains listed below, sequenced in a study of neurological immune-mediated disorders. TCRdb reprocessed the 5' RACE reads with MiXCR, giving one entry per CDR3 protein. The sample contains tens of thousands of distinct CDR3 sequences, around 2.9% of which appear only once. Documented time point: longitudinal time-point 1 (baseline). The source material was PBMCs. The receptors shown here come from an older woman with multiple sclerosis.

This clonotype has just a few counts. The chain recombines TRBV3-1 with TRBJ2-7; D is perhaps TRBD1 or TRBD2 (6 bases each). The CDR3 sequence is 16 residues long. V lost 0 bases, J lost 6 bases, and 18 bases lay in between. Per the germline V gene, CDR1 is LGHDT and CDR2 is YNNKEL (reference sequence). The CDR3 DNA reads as TGTGCCAGCAGCCAAGATTCAGGGGTTGTCGGGGGCGAGCAGTACTTC. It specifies CASSQDSGVVGGEQYF.

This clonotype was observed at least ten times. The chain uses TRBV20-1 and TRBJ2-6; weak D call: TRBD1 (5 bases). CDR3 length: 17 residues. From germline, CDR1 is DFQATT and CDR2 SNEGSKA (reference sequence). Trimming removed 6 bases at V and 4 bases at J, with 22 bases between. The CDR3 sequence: CSAPVGSQTAGANVLTF. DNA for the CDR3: TGCAGTGCCCCCGTGGGTTCGCAGACAGCCGGGGCCAACGTCCTGACTTTC.

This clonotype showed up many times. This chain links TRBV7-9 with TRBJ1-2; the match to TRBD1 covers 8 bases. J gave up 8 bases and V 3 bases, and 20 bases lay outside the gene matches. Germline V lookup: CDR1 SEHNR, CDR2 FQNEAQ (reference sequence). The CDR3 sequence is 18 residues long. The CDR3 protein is CASSFALRRGQGASGYTF. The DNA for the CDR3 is TGTGCCAGCAGCTTTGCCTTGCGCCGGGGCCAGGGGGCTTCCGGCTACACCTTC.

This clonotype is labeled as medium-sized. This CDR3 reads CAISDSELSNQPQHF. CDR3 nucleotide sequence: TGTGCCATCAGTGATTCAGAGCTCAGCAATCAGCCCCAGCATTTT. V usage is TRBV10-3 and J usage is TRBJ1-5; D not resolved. The germline CDR1 and CDR2 sequences are ENHRY and SYGVKD. The CDR3 consists of 15 residues. V was cut by 3 bases and J by 1 base, with 10 bases left in between.

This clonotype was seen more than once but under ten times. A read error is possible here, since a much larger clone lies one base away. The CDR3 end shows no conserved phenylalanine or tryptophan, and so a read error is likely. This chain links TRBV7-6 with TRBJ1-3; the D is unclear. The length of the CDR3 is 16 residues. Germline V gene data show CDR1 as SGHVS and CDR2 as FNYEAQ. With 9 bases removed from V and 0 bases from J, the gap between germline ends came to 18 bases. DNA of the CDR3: TGTGCCAGTCAGCCCTATGGTGGGGTCTCTGGAAACACCATATATATT. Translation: CASQPYGGVSGNTIYI.

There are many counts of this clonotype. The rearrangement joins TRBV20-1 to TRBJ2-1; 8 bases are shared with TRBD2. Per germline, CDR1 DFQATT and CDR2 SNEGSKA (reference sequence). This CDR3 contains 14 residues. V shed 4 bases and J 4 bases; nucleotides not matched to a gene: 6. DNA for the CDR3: TGCAGTGCTACCGGGGGGGCCAGATACAATGAGCAGTTCTTC. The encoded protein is CSATGGARYNEQFF.

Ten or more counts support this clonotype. CDR3 in DNA: TGTGCCATCAGTGAGTCAGGGCGGCTCTCCAATCAGCCCCAGCATTTT. Translated, it gives CAISESGRLSNQPQHF. The rearrangement links TRBV10-3 to TRBJ1-5, with D unresolved. The germline V and J ends were trimmed by 0 bases and 3 bases, with 12 bases remaining between them. Looked up from germline, CDR1 is ENHRY and CDR2 is SYGVKD. The length of the CDR3 is 16 residues.

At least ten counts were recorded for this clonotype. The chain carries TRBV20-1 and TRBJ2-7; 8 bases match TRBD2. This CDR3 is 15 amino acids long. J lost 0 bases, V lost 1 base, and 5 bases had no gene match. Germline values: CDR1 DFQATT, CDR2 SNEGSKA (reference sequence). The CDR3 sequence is CSARVALAGSYEQYF. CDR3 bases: TGCAGTGCTAGAGTTGCTCTAGCGGGCTCCTACGAGCAGTACTTC.

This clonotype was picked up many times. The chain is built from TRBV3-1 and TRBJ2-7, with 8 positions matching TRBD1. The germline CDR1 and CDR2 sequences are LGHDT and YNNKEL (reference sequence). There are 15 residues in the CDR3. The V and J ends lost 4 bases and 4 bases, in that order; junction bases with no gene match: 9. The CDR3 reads CASSLAGTGYYEQYF. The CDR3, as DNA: TGTGCCAGCAGCCTCGCCGGGACAGGCTATTACGAGCAGTACTTC.

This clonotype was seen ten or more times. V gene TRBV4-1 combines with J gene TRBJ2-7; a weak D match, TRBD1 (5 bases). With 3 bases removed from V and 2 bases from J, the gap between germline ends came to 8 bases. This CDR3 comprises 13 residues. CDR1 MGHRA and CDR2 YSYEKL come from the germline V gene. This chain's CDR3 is CASSQGRTYEQYF. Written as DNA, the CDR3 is TGCGCCAGCAGCCAGGGGCGGACCTACGAGCAGTACTTC.

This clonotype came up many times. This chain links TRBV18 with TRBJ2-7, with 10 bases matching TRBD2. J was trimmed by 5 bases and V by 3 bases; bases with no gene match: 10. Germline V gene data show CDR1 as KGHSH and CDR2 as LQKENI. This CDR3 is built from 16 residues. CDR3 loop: CASSPLSSGGFNEQYF. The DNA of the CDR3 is TGTGCCAGCTCACCGCTTAGTAGCGGGGGGTTTAACGAGCAGTACTTC. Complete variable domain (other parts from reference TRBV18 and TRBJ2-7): NAGVMQNPRHLVRRRGQEARLRCSPMKGHSHVYWYRQLPEEGLKFMVYLQKENIIDESGMPKERFSAEFPKEGPSILRIQQVVRGDSAAYFCASSPLSSGGFNEQYFGPGTRLTVT.

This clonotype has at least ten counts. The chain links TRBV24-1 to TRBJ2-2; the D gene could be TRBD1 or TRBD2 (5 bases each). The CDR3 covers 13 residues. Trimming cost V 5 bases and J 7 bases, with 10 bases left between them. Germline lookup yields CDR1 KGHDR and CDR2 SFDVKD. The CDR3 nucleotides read TGTGCCACCAGTGGTGGGACCGTCGGGGAGCTGTTTTTT. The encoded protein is CATSGGTVGELFF.

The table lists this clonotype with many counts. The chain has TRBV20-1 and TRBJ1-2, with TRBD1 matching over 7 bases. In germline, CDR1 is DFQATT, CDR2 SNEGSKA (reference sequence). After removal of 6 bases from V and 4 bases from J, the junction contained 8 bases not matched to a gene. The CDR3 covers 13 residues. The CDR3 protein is CSAPTGTFYGYTF. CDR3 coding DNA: TGCAGTGCCCCGACAGGGACCTTCTATGGCTACACCTTC.

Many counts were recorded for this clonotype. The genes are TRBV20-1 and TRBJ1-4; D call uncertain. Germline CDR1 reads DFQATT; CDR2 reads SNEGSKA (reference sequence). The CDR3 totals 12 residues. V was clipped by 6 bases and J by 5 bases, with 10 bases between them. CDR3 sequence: CSARGRNEKLFF. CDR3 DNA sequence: TGCAGTGCCCGCGGACGCAATGAAAAACTGTTTTTT.

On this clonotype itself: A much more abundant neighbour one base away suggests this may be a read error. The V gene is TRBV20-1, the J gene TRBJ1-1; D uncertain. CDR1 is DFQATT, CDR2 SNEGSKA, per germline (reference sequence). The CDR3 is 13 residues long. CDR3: CSDRATPGTEAFF. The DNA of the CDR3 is TGCAGTGATAGAGCCACGCCGGGCACTGAAGCTTTCTTT.

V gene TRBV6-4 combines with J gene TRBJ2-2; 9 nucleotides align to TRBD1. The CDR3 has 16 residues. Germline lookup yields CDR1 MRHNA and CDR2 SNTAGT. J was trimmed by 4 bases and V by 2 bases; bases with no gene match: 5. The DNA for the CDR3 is TGTGCCAGCAGTGACAGGGGACAGGGATCCACCGGGGAGCTGTTTTTT. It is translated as CASSDRGQGSTGELFF.

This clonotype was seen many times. In nucleotides, the CDR3 is TGCGCCAGCAGCACAACCGGGACTAGCGGGGGAAATGAGCAGTTCTTC. Protein sequence: CASSTTGTSGGNEQFF. The chain uses TRBV5-1 and TRBJ2-1, with 14 bases lining up with TRBD2. Germline V gives CDR1 SGHRS, CDR2 YFSETQ. The CDR3 loop spans 16 amino acids. Trimming took 4 bases from V and 7 from J; bases not matched to a gene: 7.

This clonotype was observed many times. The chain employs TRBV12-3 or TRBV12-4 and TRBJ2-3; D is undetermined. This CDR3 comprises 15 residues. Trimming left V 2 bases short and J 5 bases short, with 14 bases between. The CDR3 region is CASSLIVRLGDTQYF. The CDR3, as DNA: TGTGCCAGCAGTTTAATCGTCAGGCTGGGAGATACGCAGTATTTT.

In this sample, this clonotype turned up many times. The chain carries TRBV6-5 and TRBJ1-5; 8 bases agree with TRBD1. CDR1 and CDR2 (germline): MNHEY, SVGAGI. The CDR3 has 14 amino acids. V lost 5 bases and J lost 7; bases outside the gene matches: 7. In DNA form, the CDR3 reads TGTGCCAGCAGTCGAGACAGGGGAGACCAGCCCCAGCATTTT. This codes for CASSRDRGDQPQHF.

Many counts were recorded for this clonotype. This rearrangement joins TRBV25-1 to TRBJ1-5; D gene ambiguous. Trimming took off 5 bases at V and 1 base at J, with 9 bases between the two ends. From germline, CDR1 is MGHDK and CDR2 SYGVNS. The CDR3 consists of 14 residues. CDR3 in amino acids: CASSFLDSNQPQHF. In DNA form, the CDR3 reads TGTGCCAGCAGTTTTTTGGACAGCAATCAGCCCCAGCATTTT.

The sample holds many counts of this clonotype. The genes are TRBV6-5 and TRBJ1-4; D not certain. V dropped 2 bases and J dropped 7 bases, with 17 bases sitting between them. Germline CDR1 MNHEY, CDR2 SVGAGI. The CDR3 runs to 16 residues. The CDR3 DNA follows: TGTGCCAGCAGTTACCGCCCCAAAGGGCCCAGTGAAAAACTGTTTTTT. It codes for CASSYRPKGPSEKLFF.

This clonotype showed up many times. In DNA, the CDR3 is TGCAGTGCTAGAGATTTGACAGGGGGCAATCAGCCCCAGCATTTT. This translates into CSARDLTGGNQPQHF. The chain employs TRBV20-1 and TRBJ1-5; TRBD1 matches at 8 bases. Germline V lookup: CDR1 DFQATT, CDR2 SNEGSKA (reference sequence). The V segment lost 0 bases and the J segment 2 bases; nucleotides outside the gene matches: 3. This CDR3 is built from 15 residues.

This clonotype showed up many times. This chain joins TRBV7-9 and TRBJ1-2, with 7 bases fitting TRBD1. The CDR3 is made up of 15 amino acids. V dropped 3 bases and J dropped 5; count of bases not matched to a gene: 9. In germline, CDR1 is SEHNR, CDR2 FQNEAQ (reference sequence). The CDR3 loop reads CASSFAGGTPYGYTF. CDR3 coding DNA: TGTGCCAGCAGCTTTGCAGGGGGGACCCCTTATGGCTACACCTTC. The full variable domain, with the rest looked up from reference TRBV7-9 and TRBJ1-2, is DTGVSQNPRHKITKRGQNVTFRCDPISEHNRLYWYRQTLGQGPEFLTYFQNEAQLEKSRLLSDRFSAERPKGSFSTLEIQRTEQGDSAMYLCASSFAGGTPYGYTFGSGTRLTVV.

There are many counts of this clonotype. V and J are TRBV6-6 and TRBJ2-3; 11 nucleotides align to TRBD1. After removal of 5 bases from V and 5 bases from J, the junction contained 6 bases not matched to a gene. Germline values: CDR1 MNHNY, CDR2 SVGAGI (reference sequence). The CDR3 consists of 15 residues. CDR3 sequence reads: CASSPGTGGKDTQYF. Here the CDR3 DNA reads TGTGCCAGCAGTCCGGGGACAGGGGGTAAAGATACGCAGTATTTT.

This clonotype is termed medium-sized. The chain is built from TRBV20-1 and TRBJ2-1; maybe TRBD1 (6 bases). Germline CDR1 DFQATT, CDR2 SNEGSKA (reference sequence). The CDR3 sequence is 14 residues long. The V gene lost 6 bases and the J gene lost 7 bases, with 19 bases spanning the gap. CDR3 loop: CSAGVRGPPNEQFF. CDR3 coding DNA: TGCAGTGCGGGGGTCAGGGGCCCCCCGAATGAGCAGTTCTTC.

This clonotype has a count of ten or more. CDR3 in amino acids: CASNTGTASYEQYF. CDR3 DNA sequence: TGTGCCAGCAACACCGGGACAGCGTCCTACGAGCAGTACTTC. This chain links TRBV6-1 with TRBJ2-7, with 7 bases lining up with TRBD1. The V and J ends lost 7 bases and 1 base, in that order; junction bases with no gene match: 7. In germline, CDR1 is MNHNS, CDR2 SASEGT. The CDR3 has 14 amino acids.

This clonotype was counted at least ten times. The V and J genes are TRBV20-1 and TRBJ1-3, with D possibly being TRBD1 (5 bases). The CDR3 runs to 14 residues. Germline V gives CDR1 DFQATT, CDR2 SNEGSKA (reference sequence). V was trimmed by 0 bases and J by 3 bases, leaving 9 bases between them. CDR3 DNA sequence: TGCAGTGCTAGAGATCCAGGGCTTGGAAACACCATATATTTT. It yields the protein CSARDPGLGNTIYF.